What follows are 28 T cell receptor beta chains derived from one specimen sequenced in a study of blood T cell repertoires in COVID-19 (TCRdb year 2020). Receptors were amplified or captured by the immunoSEQ multiplex PCR assay. TCRdb's version of the immuneACCESS table is confined to in-frame rearrangements and falls short of the full clone set. An unresolved V gene accounts for under half of the shortfall where checked; the remainder is of unknown origin. Recorded for this sample are some 250,000 clones; roughly nine tenths of them occurred a single time. Together, the top ten hold approximately 12% of the sample. The specimen was peripheral blood. These receptors came from a woman under 40 with COVID-19, enrolled during active disease.

This clone occurred a few times. The chain combines TRBV19 with TRBJ1-6; the match to TRBD1 covers 9 bases. The germline CDR1 and CDR2 sequences are LNHDA and SQIVND (reference sequence). The V gene end was trimmed by 6 bases and the J gene end by 9 bases; junction bases not matched to a gene: 18. The CDR3 totals 18 residues. CDR3 sequence (DNA): TGTGCCAGTAGCCCAACCGGGACAGGGTACCCCGGCGGTTCACCCCTCCACTTT. The encoded protein is CASSPTGTGYPGGSPLHF.

V is TRBV4-2 and J is TRBJ2-7, with 8 bases aligning to TRBD1. This CDR3 spans 14 amino acids. The trim removed 4 bases at V and 3 bases at J, leaving 5 bases unmatched. Germline CDR1 LGHNA, CDR2 YNFKEQ. In nucleotides, the CDR3 is TGTGCCAGCAGCCGGAACAGGGGGGACTACGAGCAGTACTTC. Protein sequence: CASSRNRGDYEQYF.

The CDR3 nucleotides are TGTGCCAGCAGTGAAGGGGTGCCGGGGATGTTCGATCAGCCCCAGCATTTT. It specifies CASSEGVPGMFDQPQHF. The V call is TRBV2, the J call TRBJ1-5; no firm D call. The germline CDR1 and CDR2 sequences are SNHLY and FYNNEI. The CDR3 extends over 17 amino acids. Trimming left V 1 base short and J 5 bases short, with 18 bases between.

The rearrangement joins TRBV2 to TRBJ1-1; TRBD1 matches 7 bases. Germline CDR1 and CDR2: SNHLY and FYNNEI. Germline trimming cut 5 bases from V and 1 base from J; bases unmatched to any gene: 7. This CDR3 is built from 15 residues. In nucleotides, the CDR3 is TGTGCCAGCAGTCCTACGACAGGGCAGAACACTGAAGCTTTCTTT. Its protein product is CASSPTTGQNTEAFF.

The rearrangement links TRBV5-1 to TRBJ2-3, with 7 bases matching TRBD2. Trimming cost V 3 bases and J 0 bases; bases outside gene matches: 19. Germline values: CDR1 SGHRS, CDR2 YFSETQ. CDR3 length: 20 amino acids. The CDR3 is CASSYPRAGNPSASTDTQYF. CDR3 bases: TGCGCCAGCAGCTATCCCCGAGCGGGAAACCCCTCCGCTAGCACAGATACGCAGTATTTT.

The chain uses TRBV5-1 and TRBJ2-7, with D tentatively TRBD2 (5 bases). The CDR3 covers 15 residues. Trimming left V 0 bases short and J 2 bases short, with 12 bases between. Germline V gives CDR1 SGHRS, CDR2 YFSETQ. In DNA, the CDR3 is TGCGCCAGCAGCTTGGGAAGCGGCCGGGCCTACGAGCAGTACTTC. Amino acid sequence: CASSLGSGRAYEQYF. The full variable domain, its missing parts supplied by reference TRBV5-1 and TRBJ2-7, is KAGVTQTPRYLIKTRGQQVTLSCSPISGHRSVSWYQQTPGQGLQFLFEYFSETQRNKGNFPGRFSGRQFSNSRSEMNVSTLELGDSALYLCASSLGSGRAYEQYFGPGTRLTVT.

The chain uses TRBV11-2 and TRBJ1-6, with a weak D call TRBD1 (5 bases). Per germline, CDR1 SGHAT and CDR2 FQNNGV. The CDR3 has 17 residues. Trimming pared 5 bases from V and 0 bases from J, leaving 14 bases between. In nucleotides, the CDR3 is TGTGCCAGCAGCCCTATGACAGCGCTCTCCTATAATTCACCCCTCCACTTT. Translation: CASSPMTALSYNSPLHF.

DNA of the CDR3: TGTGCCAGCAGCTTTACAGGGGGCGCGGGTCAGCCCCAGCATTTT. It translates to CASSFTGGAGQPQHF. The gene calls are TRBV11-2 and TRBJ1-5; the match to TRBD1 covers 9 bases. The CDR3 extends over 15 amino acids. Trimming at V came to 3 bases and at J to 6 bases, leaving 6 bases not matched to a gene. Per the germline V gene, CDR1 is SGHAT and CDR2 is FQNNGV.

V usage is TRBV15 and J usage is TRBJ2-7; maybe TRBD2 (5 bases). This CDR3 spans 15 amino acids. Trimming left V 4 bases short and J 2 bases short, with 15 bases between. Germline V gene sequence: CDR1 LNHNV, CDR2 YYDKDF (reference sequence). In DNA, the CDR3 is TGTGCCACCAGCACACGTCTGGACTCAGCCTACGAGCAGTACTTC. It is translated as CATSTRLDSAYEQYF.

V and J are TRBV5-6 and TRBJ1-1, with a possible D match to TRBD1 (6 bases). V was pared by 2 bases and J by 1 base, with 18 bases between. The germline V gene has CDR1 SGHDT and CDR2 YYEEEE. The CDR3 has 17 residues. DNA of the CDR3: TGTGCCAGCAGCTTCTCCGTCGGGGGGGCGCGGAACACTGAAGCTTTCTTT. It yields the protein CASSFSVGGARNTEAFF.

The chain combines TRBV19 with TRBJ2-3, with TRBD2 as a possible D gene (7 bases). The CDR3 runs to 16 residues. V was cut by 5 bases and J by 1 base, with 16 bases left in between. Per germline, CDR1 LNHDA and CDR2 SQIVND (reference sequence). As DNA, the CDR3 is TGTGCCAGTAGTTTCTCCGCGGGGGCCCGCACAGATACGCAGTATTTT. This gives the protein CASSFSAGARTDTQYF.

This sequence joins TRBV6-5 and TRBJ1-2; possibly TRBD1 for D (5 bases). The CDR3 runs 13 residues. Trimming removed 0 bases from V and 10 bases from J, with 12 bases in between. The germline V gene encodes CDR1 MNHEY and CDR2 SVGAGI. The CDR3 DNA follows: TGTGCCAGCAGTTACTCGGGCCGGGGGGACTACACCTTC. Its protein product is CASSYSGRGDYTF.

CDR3 in amino acids: CASSRDRVGTDTQYF. The CDR3 DNA follows: TGTGCCAGCAGCCGGGACAGGGTAGGGACAGATACGCAGTATTTT. V gene TRBV6-5 combines with J gene TRBJ2-3; 9 bases are a match to TRBD1. This CDR3 region has 15 residues. V was clipped by 6 bases and J by 3 bases; unmatched bases: 7. Germline CDR1 is MNHEY and CDR2 is SVGAGI.

The V call is TRBV30, the J call TRBJ2-1; D may be TRBD1 (6 bases). V dropped 5 bases and J dropped 3 bases, with 14 bases sitting between them. CDR1 is GTSNPN, CDR2 SVGIG, per germline (reference sequence). This CDR3 is 14 amino acids long. The DNA for the CDR3 is TGTGCCTGGGTGGGGGCTAGCAGCTACAATGAGCAGTTCTTC. This codes for CAWVGASSYNEQFF.

This rearrangement joins TRBV2 to TRBJ2-3; 9 bases are a match to TRBD1. Germline V gene data show CDR1 as SNHLY and CDR2 as FYNNEI. J gave up 5 bases and V 2 bases, and 20 bases lay outside the gene matches. The CDR3 sequence is 20 residues long. The CDR3 sequence is CASSELIGGMAGQGLDTQYF. CDR3 sequence (DNA): TGTGCCAGCAGTGAATTAATCGGAGGGATGGCGGGACAGGGTTTAGATACGCAGTATTTT.

The gene calls are TRBV3-1 (or the pseudogene TRBV3-2) and TRBJ2-2, with TRBD2 matching 7 bases. The J segment lost 3 bases and the V segment lost 4 bases, leaving 8 bases of the junction unmatched. Germline lookup yields CDR1 LGHDT and CDR2 YNNKEL (reference sequence). There are 16 residues in the CDR3. CDR3 nucleotide sequence: TGTGCCAGCAGCCCGGGGAGGGCCCTTGACACCGGGGAGCTGTTTTTT. Amino acids: CASSPGRALDTGELFF.

This sequence joins TRBV30 and TRBJ1-2; the D gene is possibly TRBD1 (6 bases). CDR1 and CDR2 (germline): GTSNPN, SVGIG (reference sequence). The CDR3 runs to 11 residues. V dropped 3 bases and J dropped 7 bases, with 9 bases sitting between them. CDR3 coding DNA: TGTGCCTGGAGGGACAGTCTTGGCTACACCTTC. Its translation: CAWRDSLGYTF.

V and J are TRBV3-1 (or the pseudogene TRBV3-2) and TRBJ2-1, with TRBD2 matching 15 bases. The V and J ends lost 6 bases and 6 bases, in that order; junction bases with no gene match: 3. CDR3 length: 15 residues. Germline V gene lookup returns CDR1 LGHDT and CDR2 YNNKEL (reference sequence). The CDR3 DNA is TGTGCCAGCAGGGGACTAGCGGGGGGTAGCAATGAGCAGTTCTTC. Amino acids: CASRGLAGGSNEQFF.

This rearrangement joins TRBV6-5 to TRBJ1-4; TRBD1 aligns across 10 bases. This CDR3 is 15 amino acids long. Germline V gives CDR1 MNHEY, CDR2 SVGAGI. J gave up 6 bases and V 6 bases, and 7 bases lay outside the gene matches. CDR3 amino acids: CASRDRGEVDEKLFF. CDR3 bases: TGTGCCAGCAGGGACAGGGGGGAAGTAGATGAAAAACTGTTTTTT.

The V gene is TRBV5-8, the J gene TRBJ1-1; D unclear. V lost 6 bases and J 3 bases, leaving 12 bases between the germline ends. The length of the CDR3 is 13 residues. CDR1 and CDR2 (germline): SGHTS, YDEGEE. The DNA for the CDR3 is TGTGCCAGCAAATTGTCAGAGGACACTGAAGCTTTCTTT. Encoded protein: CASKLSEDTEAFF.

This chain joins TRBV7-8 and TRBJ1-3; D is undetermined. Germline V gene sequence: CDR1 SGHVS, CDR2 FQNEAQ. CDR3 length: 17 amino acids. The ends were cut back, 1 base at V and 1 base at J, with 14 bases in the middle. The CDR3 is CASSLGIASGSGNTIYF. Written as DNA, the CDR3 is TGTGCCAGCAGCTTAGGGATCGCGTCGGGTTCTGGAAACACCATATATTTT.

The chain joins TRBV4-1 to TRBJ2-7, with D maybe TRBD2 (5 bases). With 5 bases removed from V and 3 bases from J, the gap between germline ends came to 11 bases. This CDR3 is 13 amino acids long. CDR1 MGHRA and CDR2 YSYEKL come from the germline V gene. CDR3 nucleotides: TGCGCCAGCAGCACCGGGGTCGGCTACGAGCAGTACTTC. The encoded protein is CASSTGVGYEQYF.

This clone was found once. This rearrangement joins TRBV6-5 to TRBJ2-1, with D perhaps TRBD1 (5 bases). Germline CDR1 reads MNHEY; CDR2 reads SVGAGI. Trimming removed 8 bases at V and 4 bases at J, with 15 bases between. The CDR3 length is 14 residues. CDR3 protein: CASGAPKAYNEQFF. The CDR3 region has the DNA TGTGCCAGCGGGGCGCCGAAAGCATACAATGAGCAGTTCTTC.

The rearrangement joins TRBV19 to TRBJ1-6; D remains ambiguous. The CDR3 has 14 amino acids. Trimming removed 7 bases from V and 9 bases from J, with 16 bases in between. CDR1 and CDR2 (germline): LNHDA, SQIVND (reference sequence). Here the CDR3 reads CASTPRRVGSPLHF. Written as DNA, the CDR3 is TGTGCCAGTACCCCCCGGAGGGTGGGTTCACCCCTCCACTTT.

V is TRBV7-9 and J is TRBJ1-2; the D gene is possibly TRBD1 (5 bases). Germline V lookup: CDR1 SEHNR, CDR2 FQNEAQ (reference sequence). The V gene lost 0 bases and the J gene lost 4 bases, with 12 bases spanning the gap. The CDR3 covers 15 residues. The CDR3 DNA is TGTGCCAGCAGCTTAGCGCGGGGGACGGTCTATGGCTACACCTTC. Translated, it gives CASSLARGTVYGYTF.

The genes are TRBV20-1 and TRBJ2-1; 11 positions match TRBD2. Per the germline V gene, CDR1 is DFQATT and CDR2 is SNEGSKA (reference sequence). This CDR3 has 14 residues. V lost 3 bases to trimming and J lost 9 bases; unmatched junction nucleotides: 7. In DNA form, the CDR3 reads TGCAGTGCTAGTGGTAGCGGGGGGGCGAGTGAGCAGTTCTTC. It yields the protein CSASGSGGASEQFF.

V usage is TRBV29-1 and J usage is TRBJ1-1; 7 bases align to TRBD1. CDR3 length: 12 amino acids. Trimming at V came to 0 bases and at J to 8 bases, leaving 3 bases not matched to a gene. Germline V gene lookup returns CDR1 SQVTM and CDR2 ANQGSEA. This chain's CDR3 is CSVEEQGREAFF. The DNA of the CDR3 is TGCAGCGTTGAAGAACAGGGGAGGGAAGCTTTCTTT.

CDR3 nucleotides: TGTGCCACCAGCGGATCGCGGGAAAAACTGTTTTTT. Translating it yields CATSGSREKLFF. V gene TRBV15 combines with J gene TRBJ1-4; D is undetermined. Germline CDR1 reads LNHNV; CDR2 reads YYDKDF (reference sequence). This CDR3 region has 12 residues. The V end lost 5 bases, the J end lost 8 bases, and 9 bases lay between the germline ends.